The text below deals with one T cell receptor (beta chain). Sequencing templates came from extracted RNA that was reverse transcribed into cDNA. TCRdb keeps only in-frame clones here, not all; method: immunoSEQ multiplex PCR. The sample lists about 160,000 clones; around 47% were seen once. This entry comes from a study of CD8+ T cells in alopecia areata. V was shortened by 4 bases and J by 12 bases, with 19 bases between the two germline ends. Germline loops: CDR1 SEHNR, CDR2 FQNEAQ (reference sequence). There are 14 residues in the CDR3. The clonotype comes from a human donor with alopecia areata. Sequenced: CD4+ T cells sorted from blood. This sequence joins TRBV7-9 and TRBJ2-1; D perhaps matches TRBD1 (6 bases). This CDR3 reads CASSSSWDQGGQFF. CDR3 sequence (DNA): TGTGCCAGCAGCTCAAGCTGGGACCAAGGGGGGCAGTTCTTC.